The 19 T cell receptor beta chains reported below all come from one sample, sequenced in a study of blood T cells in healthy people across ages (dated by TCRdb to 2015 to 2017). Libraries were built with 5' RACE. TCRdb records Illumina HiSeq 2500 as the sequencer. A second PCR of 7 to 11 cycles was performed with a sample-barcoded 5' primer and a J-beta primer mix. TCRdb reanalyzed the raw reads on its own, using fastp at Q25 for trimming and MiXCR for clone calling, and kept in-frame beta chains. Rows with a matching CDR3 protein are joined into one entry that keeps the most common DNA and genes. The sample records just under 750,000 distinct CDR3 sequences, over 20% of which are singletons. The ten largest clones add up to around a fifth of the sample. Material for sequencing was blood. All receptors come from a man in his 70s in good health.

This sequence joins TRBV19 and TRBJ2-5; 7 bases align to TRBD2. Germline V gene lookup returns CDR1 LNHDA and CDR2 SQIVND (reference sequence). The V gene end was trimmed by 1 base and the J gene end by 6 bases; junction bases not matched to a gene: 8. The CDR3 sequence is 15 residues long. CDR3 nucleotides: TGTGCCAGTAGTATAGCCGGCGGGGAGGGTCAGACCCAGTACTTC. This gives the protein CASSIAGGEGQTQYF.

The table lists this clonotype with a few counts. J is TRBJ1-2 and V is TRBV9; TRBD1 is a possible D gene (6 bases). The germline V gene has CDR1 SGDLS and CDR2 YYNGEE. V lost 3 bases and J lost 4, with 13 bases in between. The CDR3 has 14 residues. The CDR3 sequence is CASSAGQPPYGYTF. CDR3 in DNA: TGTGCCAGCAGCGCAGGACAGCCACCCTATGGCTACACCTTC.

This clonotype came up a few times. The DNA of the CDR3 is TGTGCTAGTGGACCGGGACGGGTCAGGGCTGAAGCTTTCTTT. As protein: CASGPGRVRAEAFF. The genes are TRBV12-5 and TRBJ1-1; TRBD1 is a possible D gene (5 bases). The CDR3 spans 14 residues. V lost 6 bases, J lost 6 bases, and 17 bases lay in between. Per the germline V gene, CDR1 is LGHNT and CDR2 is FRNRAP.

The chain combines TRBV10-3 with TRBJ2-5; unclear D gene. With 0 bases removed from V and 3 bases from J, the gap between germline ends came to 8 bases. In germline, CDR1 is ENHRY, CDR2 SYGVKD. The CDR3 sequence is 14 residues long. The CDR3 loop is CAISESGREETQYF. In DNA, the CDR3 is TGTGCCATCAGTGAGTCGGGCAGAGAAGAGACCCAGTACTTC.

This chain joins TRBV7-9 and TRBJ2-3, with D unresolved. This CDR3 region has 15 residues. V lost 4 bases to trimming and J lost 1 base, with 12 bases between them. The germline V gene encodes CDR1 SEHNR and CDR2 FQNEAQ (reference sequence). The CDR3 loop is CASSSIGPRTDTQYF. Here the CDR3 DNA reads TGTGCCAGCAGCTCGATTGGCCCTCGCACAGATACGCAGTATTTT.

The chain employs TRBV10-3 and TRBJ1-4; unclear D gene. Per the germline V gene, CDR1 is ENHRY and CDR2 is SYGVKD. Trimming cost V 5 bases and J 8 bases, with 6 bases left between them. CDR3 length: 11 residues. CDR3 sequence: CAISSAEKLFF. The CDR3 DNA sequence: TGTGCCATCAGTAGTGCAGAAAAACTGTTTTTT.

This clonotype was counted between two and nine times. V gene TRBV12-3 or TRBV12-4 combines with J gene TRBJ2-2, with TRBD2 matching over 7 bases. The CDR3 extends over 13 amino acids. The V and J ends lost 8 bases and 1 base, in that order; junction bases with no gene match: 1. CDR3 sequence (DNA): TGTGCCAGCCGGGGGGAGAACACCGGGGAGCTGTTTTTT. Its protein is CASRGENTGELFF.

The chain combines TRBV15 with TRBJ2-1, with D hard to call. Germline CDR1 LNHNV, CDR2 YYDKDF (reference sequence). The CDR3 has 14 residues. V was clipped by 4 bases and J by 9 bases, with 16 bases between them. CDR3 sequence reads: CATSNPYVGFEQFF. The DNA for the CDR3 is TGTGCCACCAGCAACCCCTATGTGGGGTTTGAGCAGTTCTTC.

The V call is TRBV3-1, the J call TRBJ2-1; D gene unclear. There are 14 residues in the CDR3. The V end was cut by 4 bases, the J end by 5 bases, with 12 bases between. The germline gives CDR1 LGHDT, CDR2 YNNKEL (reference sequence). CDR3 bases: TGTGCCAGCAGCCTCTTGGGAACTAACAATGAGCAGTTCTTC. Translating gives CASSLLGTNNEQFF.

This clonotype showed up many times. For the CDR3, the DNA is TGCGCCAGCAGCCAAGAAGGTGTTGGGGGTAGGAATTCACCCCTCCACTTT. This sequence encodes CASSQEGVGGRNSPLHF. The chain joins TRBV4-1 to TRBJ1-6; TRBD1 might be the D (5 bases). This CDR3 is 17 amino acids long. CDR1 is MGHRA, CDR2 YSYEKL, per germline. The V and J ends lost 0 bases and 7 bases respectively, with 16 bases between them.

This clonotype appeared many times. The chain has TRBV25-1 and TRBJ1-2, with unresolved D. CDR1 is MGHDK, CDR2 SYGVNS, per germline. This CDR3 is 12 amino acids long. The germline V and J ends were trimmed by 9 bases and 3 bases, with 11 bases remaining between them. CDR3 coding DNA: TGTGCCAGTATAGGGTTTGACTATGGCTACACCTTC. It encodes CASIGFDYGYTF.

The sample holds a few counts of this clonotype. The rearrangement links TRBV24-1 to TRBJ2-1; 10 nucleotides line up with TRBD1. The germline CDR1 and CDR2 sequences are KGHDR and SFDVKD. The J segment lost 8 bases and the V segment lost 7 bases, leaving 13 bases of the junction unmatched. This CDR3 is built from 16 residues. This CDR3 is CATSARDRGGGDEQFF. CDR3 coding DNA: TGTGCCACCAGCGCCCGGGACAGGGGAGGGGGCGATGAGCAGTTCTTC.

The sample holds many counts of this clonotype. The rearrangement joins TRBV7-6 to TRBJ1-2; weak D call: TRBD1 (5 bases). V was trimmed by 5 bases and J by 8 bases, leaving 9 bases between them. The CDR3 has 11 amino acids. Germline CDR1 and CDR2: SGHVS and FNYEAQ. The CDR3 loop reads CASSGGVGYTF. The CDR3 DNA reads as TGTGCCAGCAGCGGGGGAGTAGGCTACACCTTC.

The CDR3 here is CATSRTGISNQPQHF. The CDR3 DNA reads as TGTGCCACCAGCAGGACAGGGATTAGCAATCAGCCCCAGCATTTT. The chain links TRBV15 to TRBJ1-5, with 7 bases identical to TRBD1. With 3 bases clipped from V and 0 bases from J, the junction kept 2 bases outside the gene matches. The CDR3 is 15 amino acids. The germline V gene encodes CDR1 LNHNV and CDR2 YYDKDF (reference sequence).

This chain links TRBV9 with TRBJ1-1, with a possible D match to TRBD1 (6 bases). Germline V CDR1 and CDR2: SGDLS, YYNGEE. This CDR3 region has 15 residues. Between the trimmed V and J ends, which lost 0 bases and 1 base, there was a span of 10 bases. The CDR3: CASSVARDKNTEAFF. CDR3 nucleotides: TGTGCCAGCAGCGTAGCGAGGGACAAGAACACTGAAGCTTTCTTT.

This clonotype was picked up a small number of times. This chain links TRBV10-3 with TRBJ2-7; D is tentatively TRBD1 or TRBD2 (5 bases each). CDR3 length: 15 residues. Looked up from germline, CDR1 is ENHRY and CDR2 is SYGVKD. Trimming took 6 bases from V and 6 from J, leaving 21 bases between them. CDR3 in amino acids: CAISEGPTLSGEQYF. The CDR3 DNA follows: TGTGCCATCAGCGAGGGGCCCACCCTTTCGGGCGAGCAGTACTTC.

The gene calls are TRBV5-5 and TRBJ2-1; D tentatively reads TRBD1 or TRBD2 (6 bases each). The CDR3 loop spans 15 amino acids. Trimming took 2 bases from V and 10 from J, leaving 19 bases between them. Germline V gene lookup returns CDR1 SGHKS and CDR2 YYEKEE (reference sequence). Here the CDR3 DNA reads TGTGCCAGCAGCTTCCGGGAGTCGGGACAAAGGGAGCAGTTCTTC. Its translation is CASSFRESGQREQFF.

J is TRBJ1-3 and V is TRBV7-6; tentative D call: TRBD1 (6 bases). The CDR3 has 16 amino acids. Germline V gene data show CDR1 as SGHVS and CDR2 as FNYEAQ. Trimming pared 5 bases from V and 1 base from J, leaving 15 bases between. The CDR3 spells CASSPRGGGSGNTIYF. CDR3 DNA sequence: TGTGCCAGCAGCCCTAGGGGGGGGGGTTCTGGAAACACCATATATTTT.

The V call is TRBV5-5, the J call TRBJ2-2; the match to TRBD2 covers 10 bases. The CDR3 runs to 15 residues. The V gene end was trimmed by 2 bases and the J gene end by 7 bases; junction bases not matched to a gene: 5. Germline loops: CDR1 SGHKS, CDR2 YYEKEE (reference sequence). The CDR3 nucleotides are TGTGCCAGCAGCTTCCGGACTAGCGGAGACGGGGAGCTGTTTTTT. It translates to CASSFRTSGDGELFF.